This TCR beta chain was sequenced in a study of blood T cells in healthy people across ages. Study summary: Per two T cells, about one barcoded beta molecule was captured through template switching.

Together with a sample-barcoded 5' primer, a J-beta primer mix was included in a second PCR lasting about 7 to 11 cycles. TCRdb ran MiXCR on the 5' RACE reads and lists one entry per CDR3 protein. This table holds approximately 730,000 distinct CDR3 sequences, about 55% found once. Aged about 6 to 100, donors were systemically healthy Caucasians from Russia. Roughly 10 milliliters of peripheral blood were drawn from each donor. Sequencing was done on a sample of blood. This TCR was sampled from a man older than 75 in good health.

The CDR3 sequence is CSVAGFSGGFSNEQYF. The CDR3 DNA reads TGCAGCGTTGCCGGTTTCTCGGGAGGCTTTTCCAATGAGCAGTACTTC. The rearrangement uses TRBV29-1 and TRBJ2-1, with 7 positions matching TRBD2. The J call may be wrong; the DNA end is better matched by TRBJ2-7. Germline V gene data show CDR1 as SQVTM and CDR2 as ANQGSEA. This CDR3 comprises 16 residues.